This T cell receptor beta chain was profiled in a study of shared clonotypes between healthy human individuals. Study-wide points: Some naive CD4 clonotypes, roughly 5%, turned up in common across a handful of donors. Only blood underwent sampling, and tissue repertoires likely differ.

CD8 cells classed as naive were CD45RO-negative and positively selected for CCR7, excluding terminally differentiated effector memory CD45RA+ cells. Using about 220 ng DNA, about 30,000 T cell genomes, the sorted-subset replicate PCRs were run. Sequencing used immunoSEQ multiplex PCR; TCRdb keeps in-frame clones, though not all of them. Among fewer than 1 million clones listed, around 96% were seen once. V gave up 2 bases and J gave up 5 bases; unmatched junction bases: 23. There are 20 residues in the CDR3. The V gene's germline CDR1 is ENHRY and CDR2 SYGVKD. For this clone: As yet, its antigen is unknown.

The chain employs TRBV10-3 and TRBJ2-7; 8 positions match TRBD2. The source of this sequence is a man aged 25 to 45 in good health. Sequences were obtained from naive CD8+ T cells sorted from blood. CDR3 sequence reads: CAISEGDDSVDYGREDEQYF. DNA of the CDR3: TGTGCCATCAGTGAGGGAGATGATTCCGTCGATTACGGGAGGGAGGACGAGCAGTACTTC.